This T cell receptor beta chain was recovered during a study of long-term antiretroviral therapy in people with HIV. Trimming left V 11 bases short and J 9 bases short, with 19 bases between. CDR3 length: 12 amino acids. CDR1 and CDR2 from the germline V gene are MDHEN and SYDVKM. Researchers ran immunoSEQ v3.0 at survey level. TCRdb keeps only in-frame clones here, not all; method: immunoSEQ multiplex PCR. Of about 19,000 clones listed, 79% are singletons. The chain carries TRBV28 and TRBJ1-2; D is undetermined. This specimen was unsorted PBMCs, taken at the start of antiretroviral therapy, before treatment. The TCR comes from a young man with HIV. In nucleotides, the CDR3 is TGTGCCGGATCAGACCCGGCGAAGAGCTACACCTTC. Residues: CAGSDPAKSYTF.